This T cell receptor beta chain was documented in a study of CD4 T cells in relation to SARS-CoV-2 and coronaviruses. At the level of the study: After less than eleven days of antigen culture, PBMC TCR beta CDR3s were sequenced. Study findings and constraints: The assay detects memory recall responses, not culture-primed primary responses. Monoreactive clones expanded significantly more to SARS-CoV-2 than crossreactive clones did.

A single count supports this clone. Its specificity is not known. CEF-cultured naive and memory CD4+ T cell DNA got survey-level sequencing. Profiled with immunoSEQ multiplex PCR; TCRdb holds only in-frame clones, not every one. The data hold roughly 30,000 clones, with around 80% observed a single time. The CDR3 sequence is 14 residues long. V was trimmed by 9 bases and J by 5 bases, leaving 17 bases between them. Germline V gives CDR1 SNHLY, CDR2 FYNNEI. The origin of this receptor is an adult with COVID-19. The sequenced sample consisted of memory CD4+ T cells from PBMCs, cultured in vitro. The chain has TRBV2 and TRBJ2-1; the D gene is possibly TRBD1 (5 bases). CDR3 in amino acids: CASGASRIDNEQFF. DNA of the CDR3: TGTGCCAGTGGGGCGTCCCGGATCGACAATGAGCAGTTCTTC.